This record looks at one T cell receptor (beta chain) sequence and its context. Its antigen remains unknown. This sample was taken from a study of a mutant IDH1 vaccine in newly diagnosed glioma. The CDR3 spans 14 residues. V was clipped by 0 bases and J by 7 bases, with 10 bases between them. The V gene's germline CDR1 is SGHRS and CDR2 YFSETQ. Sequencing was performed with immunoSEQ multiplex PCR; in TCRdb, only in-frame clones are kept and a portion is missing. The sample has about 59,000 clones; more than 80% are singletons. Time point in this sample: week 5, during vaccination. Vaccinated patients received 300 ug of mutant IDH1 20-mer peptide per dose, with topical imiquimod. Findings of the study overall: There seemed to be no relation between pseudoprogression and changes in top peripheral T cell clonotypes.

The J gene is TRBJ1-4, the V gene TRBV5-1, with D possibly matching TRBD1 (6 bases). The input for sequencing was PBMCs, taken from a glioma patient whose treatment included an IDH1 peptide vaccine. This clonotype was sampled from a woman in her thirties or forties with glioma. This CDR3 is CASSLVGAGEKLFF. In DNA form, the CDR3 reads TGCGCCAGCAGCTTGGTGGGGGCGGGTGAAAAACTGTTTTTT.